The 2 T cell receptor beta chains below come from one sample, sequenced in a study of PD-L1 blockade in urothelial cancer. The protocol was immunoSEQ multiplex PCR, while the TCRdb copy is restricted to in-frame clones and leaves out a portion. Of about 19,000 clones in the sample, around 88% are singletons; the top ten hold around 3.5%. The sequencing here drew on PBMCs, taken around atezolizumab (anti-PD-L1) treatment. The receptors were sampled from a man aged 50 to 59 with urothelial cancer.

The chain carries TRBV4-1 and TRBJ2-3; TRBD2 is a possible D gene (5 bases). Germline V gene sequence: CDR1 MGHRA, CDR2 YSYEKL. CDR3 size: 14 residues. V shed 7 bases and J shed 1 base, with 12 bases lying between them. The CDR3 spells CASKGGFGTDTQYF. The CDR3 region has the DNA TGCGCCAGCAAGGGCGGGTTTGGCACAGATACGCAGTATTTT.

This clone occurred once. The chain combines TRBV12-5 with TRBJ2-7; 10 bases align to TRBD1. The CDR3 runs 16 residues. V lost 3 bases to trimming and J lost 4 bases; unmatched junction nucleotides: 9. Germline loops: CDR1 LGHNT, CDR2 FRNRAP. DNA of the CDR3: TGTGCTAGTGGTTTCGGACCGGGACAGGGGATATACGAGCAGTACTTC. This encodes CASGFGPGQGIYEQYF.